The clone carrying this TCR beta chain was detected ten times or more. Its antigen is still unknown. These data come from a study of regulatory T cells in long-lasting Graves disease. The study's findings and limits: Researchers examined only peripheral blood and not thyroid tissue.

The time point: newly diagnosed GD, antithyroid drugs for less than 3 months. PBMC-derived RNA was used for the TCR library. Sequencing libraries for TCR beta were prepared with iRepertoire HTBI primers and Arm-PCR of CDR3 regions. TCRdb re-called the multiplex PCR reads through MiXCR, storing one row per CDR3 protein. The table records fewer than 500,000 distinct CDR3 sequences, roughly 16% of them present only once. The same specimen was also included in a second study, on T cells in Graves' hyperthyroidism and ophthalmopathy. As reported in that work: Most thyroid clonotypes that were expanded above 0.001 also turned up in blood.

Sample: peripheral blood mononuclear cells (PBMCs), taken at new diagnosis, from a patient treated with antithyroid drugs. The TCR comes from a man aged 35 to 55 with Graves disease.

The CDR3 DNA follows: TGTGCCAGCAGGGGACAGGGAAGGGAGACCCAGTACTTC. This gives the protein CASRGQGRETQYF. The chain links TRBV12-3 or TRBV12-4 to TRBJ2-5; 9 bases fit TRBD1. The junction had 4 bases not matched to a gene; V was cut back by 6 bases and J by 5 bases. CDR3 length: 13 amino acids.